The 14 T cell receptor beta chains given below trace back to one sample, sequenced in a study of CD8+CD57+ T cells in acquired aplastic anemia. Profiling of TCR beta VDJ combinations and CDR3 sequences used genomic DNA as template. TCRdb processed the reads anew with MiXCR; each CDR3 protein has one entry. The profile covers approximately 190,000 distinct CDR3 sequences, with less than 65% appearing a single time and about 45% taken by the ten largest. The source material was sorted CD4+, CD8+, or CD8+CD57+ T cells (not recorded which) from PBMCs. The receptor set was obtained from a human donor with severe aplastic anemia or a healthy control (not recorded which).

The V and J genes are TRBV7-9 and TRBJ2-6, with TRBD1 identical over 7 bases. The germline V gene encodes CDR1 SEHNR and CDR2 FQNEAQ (reference sequence). V gave up 6 bases and J gave up 3 bases; unmatched junction bases: 14. The CDR3 loop spans 18 amino acids. CDR3 loop: CASSVYTGDISGANVLTF. The DNA of the CDR3 is TGTGCCAGCAGTGTCTACACAGGGGATATAAGTGGGGCCAACGTCCTGACTTTC.

Many counts were recorded for this clonotype. The V and J genes are TRBV12-5 and TRBJ2-7; tentatively, D is TRBD1 (5 bases). CDR1 LGHNT and CDR2 FRNRAP come from the germline V gene. Trimming pared 1 base from V and 6 bases from J, leaving 16 bases between. The CDR3 length is 15 residues. The CDR3, as DNA: TGTGCTAGTGGTTTGGGTGGGGCGCATCTGGGCGAGCAGTACTTC. Amino acids: CASGLGGAHLGEQYF. The full variable domain, completed using reference TRBV12-5 and TRBJ2-7, is DARVTQTPRHKVTEMGQEVTMRCQPILGHNTVFWYRQTMMQGLELLAYFRNRAPLDDSGMPKDRFSAEMPDATLATLKIQPSEPRDSAVYFCASGLGGAHLGEQYFGPGTRLTVT.

The chain combines TRBV20-1 with TRBJ2-3; 7 nucleotides line up with TRBD1. The CDR3 runs 16 residues. Germline loops: CDR1 DFQATT, CDR2 SNEGSKA (reference sequence). J was trimmed by 0 bases and V by 5 bases; bases with no gene match: 11. The CDR3 is CSASPIRDSSTDTQYF. Written as DNA, the CDR3 is TGCAGTGCTTCCCCAATCCGGGACAGTAGCACAGATACGCAGTATTTT.

This clonotype showed up many times. The CDR3 spells CASSDRGRPDTEAFF. The CDR3, as DNA: TGTGCCAGCAGTGATAGGGGGCGCCCGGACACTGAAGCTTTCTTT. The rearrangement uses TRBV6-4 and TRBJ1-1, with 7 bases lining up with TRBD1. CDR3 length equals 15 residues. J was trimmed by 3 bases and V by 3 bases; bases with no gene match: 7. Germline CDR1 reads MRHNA; CDR2 reads SNTAGT.

This clonotype was counted a few times. The chain has TRBV7-9 and TRBJ2-7; D possibly matches TRBD1 or TRBD2 (5 bases each). Trimming pared 4 bases from V and 0 bases from J, leaving 13 bases between. The CDR3 loop spans 15 amino acids. The V gene's germline CDR1 is SEHNR and CDR2 FQNEAQ (reference sequence). The CDR3 region is CASSWDGSSSYEQYF. CDR3 bases: TGTGCCAGCAGCTGGGACGGCTCGAGCTCCTACGAGCAGTACTTC.

The V gene is TRBV7-6, the J gene TRBJ2-7, with 7 positions matching TRBD1. CDR1 SGHVS and CDR2 FNYEAQ come from the germline V gene. CDR3 size: 15 residues. V gave up 5 bases and J gave up 0 bases; unmatched junction bases: 7. The CDR3 region has the DNA TGTGCCAGCAGCCCGGGACAGTCGTACTCCTACGAGCAGTACTTC. Amino acid sequence: CASSPGQSYSYEQYF.

The rearrangement joins TRBV12-3 or TRBV12-4 to TRBJ2-5, with 8 bases lining up with TRBD2. The length of the CDR3 is 16 residues. Unmatched junction bases numbered 13, after V lost 6 bases and J lost 4 bases. The CDR3 DNA sequence: TGTGCCAGCAGAACCGCCCTGGCCAGCGGGGGAGAGACCCAGTACTTC. Its protein product is CASRTALASGGETQYF.

The chain has TRBV3-1 and TRBJ2-1; maybe TRBD2 (5 bases). V lost 3 bases to trimming and J lost 6 bases, with 9 bases between them. The CDR3 length is 13 residues. Germline V gives CDR1 LGHDT, CDR2 YNNKEL (reference sequence). The CDR3, as DNA: TGTGCCAGCAGCCAGGTTGGGAGCAATGAGCAGTTCTTC. It translates to CASSQVGSNEQFF.

The V call is TRBV15, the J call TRBJ1-3; a weak D match, TRBD1 (5 bases). Germline V gene sequence: CDR1 LNHNV, CDR2 YYDKDF (reference sequence). Trimming shortened V by 9 bases and J by 4 bases, and 19 bases separated the two germline ends. The CDR3 extends over 15 amino acids. CDR3 coding DNA: TGTGCCACAGTTACACAGGAGCATAACGGAAACACCATATATTTT. Translating it yields CATVTQEHNGNTIYF.

The rearrangement links TRBV20-1 to TRBJ1-1; D may be TRBD1 (5 bases). The V end lost 0 bases, the J end lost 1 base, and 12 bases lay between the germline ends. The length of the CDR3 is 15 residues. Germline V CDR1 and CDR2: DFQATT, SNEGSKA (reference sequence). The CDR3: CSARDWAGPNTEAFF. The CDR3 region has the DNA TGCAGTGCTAGAGATTGGGCGGGACCGAACACTGAAGCTTTCTTT.

The V call is TRBV5-1, the J call TRBJ2-1; no firm D call. V lost 5 bases, J lost 7 bases, and 4 bases lay in between. The CDR3 is 10 residues long. Per the germline V gene, CDR1 is SGHRS and CDR2 is YFSETQ. DNA of the CDR3: TGCGCCAGCAGGCCTAATGAGCAGTTCTTC. It is translated as CASRPNEQFF.

V usage is TRBV7-8 and J usage is TRBJ1-6; 7 bases agree with TRBD1. The CDR3 is 13 residues long. J lost 10 bases, V lost 7 bases, and 7 bases had no gene match. Germline V gene sequence: CDR1 SGHVS, CDR2 FQNEAQ. The CDR3 region is CASIDRVGSPLHF. Written as DNA, the CDR3 is TGTGCCAGCATCGACAGGGTCGGGTCACCCCTCCACTTT.

This clonotype was counted many times. This chain uses TRBV11-2 with TRBJ1-1; D perhaps matches TRBD1 (5 bases). The length of the CDR3 is 13 residues. V lost 5 bases to trimming and J lost 7 bases, with 14 bases between them. The germline CDR1 and CDR2 sequences are SGHAT and FQNNGV. The CDR3 coding sequence is TGTGCCAGCAGCATTCAGGGTAGGGTTGAAGCTTTCTTT. Protein product: CASSIQGRVEAFF.

V gene TRBV29-1 combines with J gene TRBJ2-7, with 7 bases matching TRBD2. This CDR3 has 12 residues. Germline V lookup: CDR1 SQVTM, CDR2 ANQGSEA. The J segment lost 0 bases and the V segment lost 7 bases, leaving 3 bases of the junction unmatched. The CDR3 region has the DNA TGCAGCGGAAGGACTAGCTCCTACGAGCAGTACTTC. Protein: CSGRTSSYEQYF.